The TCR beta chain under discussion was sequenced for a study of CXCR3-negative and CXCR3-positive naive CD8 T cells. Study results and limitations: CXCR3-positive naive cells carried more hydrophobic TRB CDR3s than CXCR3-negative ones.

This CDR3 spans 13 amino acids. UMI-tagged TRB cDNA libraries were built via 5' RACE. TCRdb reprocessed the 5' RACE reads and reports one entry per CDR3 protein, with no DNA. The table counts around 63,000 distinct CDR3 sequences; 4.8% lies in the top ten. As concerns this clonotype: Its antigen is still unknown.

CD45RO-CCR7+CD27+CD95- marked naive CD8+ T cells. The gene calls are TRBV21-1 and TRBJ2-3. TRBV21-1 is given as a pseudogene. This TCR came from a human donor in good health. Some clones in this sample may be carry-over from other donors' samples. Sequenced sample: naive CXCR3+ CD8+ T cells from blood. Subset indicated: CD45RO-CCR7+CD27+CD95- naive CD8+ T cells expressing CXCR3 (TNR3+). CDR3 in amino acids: CASSKDGEDTQYF.